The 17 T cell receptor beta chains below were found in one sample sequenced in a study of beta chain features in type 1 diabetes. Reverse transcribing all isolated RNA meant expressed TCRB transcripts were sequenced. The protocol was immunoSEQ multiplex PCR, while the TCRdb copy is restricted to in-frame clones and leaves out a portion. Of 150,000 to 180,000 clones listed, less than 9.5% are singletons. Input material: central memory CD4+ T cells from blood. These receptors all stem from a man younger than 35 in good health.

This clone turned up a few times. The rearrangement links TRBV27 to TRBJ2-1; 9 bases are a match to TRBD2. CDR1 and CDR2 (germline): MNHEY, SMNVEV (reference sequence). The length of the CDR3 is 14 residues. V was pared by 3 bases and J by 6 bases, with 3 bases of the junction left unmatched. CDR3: CASSFFSGSNEQFF. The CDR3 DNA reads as TGTGCCAGCAGTTTTTTTAGCGGGAGCAATGAGCAGTTCTTC.

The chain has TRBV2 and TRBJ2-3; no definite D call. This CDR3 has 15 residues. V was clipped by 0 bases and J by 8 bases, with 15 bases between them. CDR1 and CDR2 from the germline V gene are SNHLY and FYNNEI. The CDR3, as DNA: TGTGCCAGCAGTGAAGCGCCGGTAGCCGGCGCTACGCAGTATTTT. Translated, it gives CASSEAPVAGATQYF.

The CDR3 loop is CASSYRAAGYEQYF. CDR3 DNA: TGTGCCAGCAGTTACCGTGCAGCGGGATACGAGCAGTACTTC. The chain employs TRBV6-6 and TRBJ2-7, with 7 bases matching TRBD2. The CDR3 contains 14 residues. V dropped 2 bases and J dropped 4; count of bases not matched to a gene: 5. The germline gives CDR1 MNHNY, CDR2 SVGAGI (reference sequence).

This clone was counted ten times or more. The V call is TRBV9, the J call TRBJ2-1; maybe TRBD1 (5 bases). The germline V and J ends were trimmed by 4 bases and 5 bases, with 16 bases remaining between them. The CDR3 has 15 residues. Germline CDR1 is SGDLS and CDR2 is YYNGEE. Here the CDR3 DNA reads TGTGCCAGCAGCTCTGGACACCGAGCCGACAATGAGCAGTTCTTC. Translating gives CASSSGHRADNEQFF.

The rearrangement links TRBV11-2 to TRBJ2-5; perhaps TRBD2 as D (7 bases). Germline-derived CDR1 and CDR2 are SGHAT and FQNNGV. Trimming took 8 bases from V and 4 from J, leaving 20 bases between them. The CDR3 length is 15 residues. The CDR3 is CASGGLGRGGETQYF. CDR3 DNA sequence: TGTGCCAGCGGGGGCCTTGGGAGGGGGGGAGAGACCCAGTACTTC.

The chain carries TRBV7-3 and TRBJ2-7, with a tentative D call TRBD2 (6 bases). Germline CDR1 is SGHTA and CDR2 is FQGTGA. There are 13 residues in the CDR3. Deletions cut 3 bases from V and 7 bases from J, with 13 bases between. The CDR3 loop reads CASSLVTSKEQYF. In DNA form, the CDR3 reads TGTGCCAGCAGCTTGGTAACTAGCAAGGAGCAGTACTTC. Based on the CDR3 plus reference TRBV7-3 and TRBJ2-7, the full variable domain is GAGVSQTPSNKVTEKGKYVELRCDPISGHTALYWYRQSLGQGPEFLIYFQGTGAADDSGLPNDRFFAVRPEGSVSTLKIQRTERGDSAVYLCASSLVTSKEQYFGPGTRLTVT.

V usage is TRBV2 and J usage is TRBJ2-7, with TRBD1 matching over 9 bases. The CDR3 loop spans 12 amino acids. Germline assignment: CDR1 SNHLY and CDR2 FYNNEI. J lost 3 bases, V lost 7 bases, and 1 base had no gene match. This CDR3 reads CASNRGLYEQYF. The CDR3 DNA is TGTGCCAGCAACAGGGGGCTCTACGAGCAGTACTTC.

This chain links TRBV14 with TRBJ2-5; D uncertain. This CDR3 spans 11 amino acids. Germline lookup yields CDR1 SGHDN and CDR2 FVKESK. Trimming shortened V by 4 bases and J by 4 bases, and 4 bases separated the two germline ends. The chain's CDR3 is CASSLLETQYF. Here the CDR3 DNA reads TGTGCCAGCAGCCTATTAGAGACCCAGTACTTC. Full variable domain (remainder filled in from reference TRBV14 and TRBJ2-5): EAGVTQFPSHSVIEKGQTVTLRCDPISGHDNLYWYRRVMGKEIKFLLHFVKESKQDESGMPNNRFLAERTGGTYSTLKVQPAELEDSGVYFCASSLLETQYFGPGTRLLVL.

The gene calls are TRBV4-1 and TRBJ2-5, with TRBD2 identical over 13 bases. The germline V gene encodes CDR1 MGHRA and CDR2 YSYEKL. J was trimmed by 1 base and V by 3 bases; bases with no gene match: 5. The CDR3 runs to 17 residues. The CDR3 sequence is CASSQTTSGGFQETQYF. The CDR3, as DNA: TGCGCCAGCAGCCAGACGACTAGCGGGGGGTTCCAAGAGACCCAGTACTTC.

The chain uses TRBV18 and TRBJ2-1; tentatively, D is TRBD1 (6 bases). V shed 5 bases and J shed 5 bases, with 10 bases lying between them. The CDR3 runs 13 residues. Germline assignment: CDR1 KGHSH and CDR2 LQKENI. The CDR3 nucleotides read TGTGCCAGCTCAAGGGCAGGGGACAATGAGCAGTTCTTC. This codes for CASSRAGDNEQFF.

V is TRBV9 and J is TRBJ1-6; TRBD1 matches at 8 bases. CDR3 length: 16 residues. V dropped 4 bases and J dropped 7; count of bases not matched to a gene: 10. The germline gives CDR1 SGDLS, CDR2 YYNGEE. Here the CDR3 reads CASSLDGGQGNSPLHF. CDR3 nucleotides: TGTGCCAGCAGCTTGGACGGTGGACAGGGAAATTCACCCCTCCACTTT.

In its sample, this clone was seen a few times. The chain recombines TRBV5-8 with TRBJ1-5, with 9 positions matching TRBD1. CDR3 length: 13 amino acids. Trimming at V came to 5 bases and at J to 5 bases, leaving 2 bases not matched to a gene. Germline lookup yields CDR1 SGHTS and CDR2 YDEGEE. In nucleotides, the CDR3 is TGTGCCAGCAGGCGGACAGGGGATCAGCCCCAGCATTTT. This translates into CASRRTGDQPQHF.

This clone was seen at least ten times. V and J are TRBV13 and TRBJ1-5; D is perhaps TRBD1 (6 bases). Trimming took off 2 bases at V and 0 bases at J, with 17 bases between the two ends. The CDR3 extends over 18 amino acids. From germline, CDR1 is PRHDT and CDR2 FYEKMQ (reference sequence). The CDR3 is CASSLSPPGAFSNQPQHF. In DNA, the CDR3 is TGTGCCAGCAGCTTAAGTCCCCCAGGGGCTTTTAGCAATCAGCCCCAGCATTTT.

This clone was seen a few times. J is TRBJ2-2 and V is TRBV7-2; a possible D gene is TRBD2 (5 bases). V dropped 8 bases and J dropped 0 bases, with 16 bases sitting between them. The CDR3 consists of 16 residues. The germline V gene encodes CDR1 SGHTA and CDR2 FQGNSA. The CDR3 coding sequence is TGTGCCAGCCCTACTTTCCCCGGGGCGAACACCGGGGAGCTGTTTTTT. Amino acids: CASPTFPGANTGELFF.

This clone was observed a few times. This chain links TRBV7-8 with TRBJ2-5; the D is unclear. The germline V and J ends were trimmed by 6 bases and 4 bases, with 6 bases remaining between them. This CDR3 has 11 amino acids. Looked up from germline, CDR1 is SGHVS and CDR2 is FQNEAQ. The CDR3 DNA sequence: TGTGCCAGCAGATACGGAGAGACCCAGTACTTC. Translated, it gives CASRYGETQYF.

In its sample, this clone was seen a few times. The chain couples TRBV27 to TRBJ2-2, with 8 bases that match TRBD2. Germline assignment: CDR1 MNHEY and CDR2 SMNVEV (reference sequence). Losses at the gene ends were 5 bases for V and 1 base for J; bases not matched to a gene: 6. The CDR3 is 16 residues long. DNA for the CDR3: TGTGCCAGCAGTCCGCGAGCGGGGGAGAACACCGGGGAGCTGTTTTTT. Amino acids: CASSPRAGENTGELFF.

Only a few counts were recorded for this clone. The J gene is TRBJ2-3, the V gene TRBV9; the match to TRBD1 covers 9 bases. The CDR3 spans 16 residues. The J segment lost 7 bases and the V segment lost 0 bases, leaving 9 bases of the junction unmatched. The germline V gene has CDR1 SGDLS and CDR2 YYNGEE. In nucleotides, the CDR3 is TGTGCCAGCAGCGTAGTGGTTGGGACAGGGCAGAATACGCAGTATTTT. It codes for CASSVVVGTGQNTQYF. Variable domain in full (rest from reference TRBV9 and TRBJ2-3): DSGVTQTPKHLITATGQRVTLRCSPRSGDLSVYWYQQSLDQGLQFLIQYYNGEERAKGNILERFSAQQFPDLHSELNLSSLELGDSALYFCASSVVVGTGQNTQYFGPGTRLTVL.